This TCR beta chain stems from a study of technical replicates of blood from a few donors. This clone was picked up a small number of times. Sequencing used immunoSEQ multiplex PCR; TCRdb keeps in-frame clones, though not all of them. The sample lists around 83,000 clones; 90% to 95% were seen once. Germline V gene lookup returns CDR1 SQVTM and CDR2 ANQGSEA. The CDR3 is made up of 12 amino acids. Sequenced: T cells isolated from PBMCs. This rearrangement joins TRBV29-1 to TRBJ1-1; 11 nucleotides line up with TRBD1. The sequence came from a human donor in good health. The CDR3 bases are TGCAGTGGGGGACAGGGGGGCACTGAAGCTTTCTTT. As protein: CSGGQGGTEAFF.